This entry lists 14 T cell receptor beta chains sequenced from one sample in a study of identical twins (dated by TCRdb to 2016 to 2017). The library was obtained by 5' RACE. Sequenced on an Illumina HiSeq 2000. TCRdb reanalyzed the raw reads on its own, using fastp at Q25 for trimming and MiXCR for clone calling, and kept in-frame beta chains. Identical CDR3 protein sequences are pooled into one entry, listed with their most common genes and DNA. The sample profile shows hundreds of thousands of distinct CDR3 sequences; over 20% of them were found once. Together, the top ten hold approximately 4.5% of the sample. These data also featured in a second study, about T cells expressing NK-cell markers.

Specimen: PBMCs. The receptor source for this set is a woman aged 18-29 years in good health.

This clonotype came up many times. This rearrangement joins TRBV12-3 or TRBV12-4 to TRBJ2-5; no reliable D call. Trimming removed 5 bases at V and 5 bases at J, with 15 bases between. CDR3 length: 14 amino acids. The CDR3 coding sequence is TGTGCCAGCAGTCTTCAGATATTAGGGGAGACCCAGTACTTC. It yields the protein CASSLQILGETQYF.

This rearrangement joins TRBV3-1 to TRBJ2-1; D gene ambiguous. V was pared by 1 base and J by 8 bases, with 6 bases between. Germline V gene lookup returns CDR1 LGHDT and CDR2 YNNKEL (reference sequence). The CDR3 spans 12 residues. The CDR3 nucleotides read TGTGCCAGCAGCCAAGCTACGGATGAGCAGTTCTTC. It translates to CASSQATDEQFF.

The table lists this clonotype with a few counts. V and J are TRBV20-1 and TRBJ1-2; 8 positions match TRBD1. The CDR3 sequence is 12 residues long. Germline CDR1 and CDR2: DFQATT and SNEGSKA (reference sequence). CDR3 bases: TGCAGCAATTGGGACAGGACCTATGGCTACACCTTC. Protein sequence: CSNWDRTYGYTF.

The CDR3 sequence: CASSQEGGAVSYTF. In DNA, the CDR3 is TGCGCCAGCAGCCAAGAAGGGGGCGCGGTGTCCTACACCTTC. The J gene is TRBJ1-2, the V gene TRBV4-3; 7 nucleotides agree with TRBD1. From germline, CDR1 is LGHNA and CDR2 YSLEER. V lost 0 bases and J lost 10; bases outside the gene matches: 8. The CDR3 contains 14 residues.

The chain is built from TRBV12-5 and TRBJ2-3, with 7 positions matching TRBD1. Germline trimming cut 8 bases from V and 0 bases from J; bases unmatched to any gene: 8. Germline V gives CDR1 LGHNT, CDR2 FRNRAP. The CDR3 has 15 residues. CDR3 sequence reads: CASQGDSHSTDTQYF. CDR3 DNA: TGTGCTAGTCAGGGGGACAGCCATAGCACAGATACGCAGTATTTT. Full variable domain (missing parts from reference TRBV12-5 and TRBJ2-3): DARVTQTPRHKVTEMGQEVTMRCQPILGHNTVFWYRQTMMQGLELLAYFRNRAPLDDSGMPKDRFSAEMPDATLATLKIQPSEPRDSAVYFCASQGDSHSTDTQYFGPGTRLTVL.

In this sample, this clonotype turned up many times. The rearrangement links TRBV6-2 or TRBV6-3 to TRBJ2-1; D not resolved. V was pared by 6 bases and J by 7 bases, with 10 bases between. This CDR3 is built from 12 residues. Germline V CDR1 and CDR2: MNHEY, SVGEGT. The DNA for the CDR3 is TGTGCCAGCAGCCCCGGTGCGAATGAGCAGTTCTTC. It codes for CASSPGANEQFF.

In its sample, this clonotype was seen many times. Here the CDR3 reads CASSSTVSGQYF. The CDR3 bases are TGTGCCAGCAGTTCCACAGTGAGCGGCCAGTACTTC. The gene calls are TRBV27 and TRBJ2-5, with D possibly TRBD2 on 5 matching bases. This CDR3 has 12 residues. The germline gives CDR1 MNHEY, CDR2 SMNVEV (reference sequence). V shed 4 bases and J shed 10 bases, with 13 bases lying between them.

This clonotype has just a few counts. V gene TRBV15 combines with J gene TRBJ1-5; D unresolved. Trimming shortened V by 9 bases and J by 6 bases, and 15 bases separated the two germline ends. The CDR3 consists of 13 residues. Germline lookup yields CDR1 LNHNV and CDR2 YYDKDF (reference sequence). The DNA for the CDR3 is TGTGCCACTTCGCAAGATAGGAGTCAGCCCCAGCATTTT. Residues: CATSQDRSQPQHF.

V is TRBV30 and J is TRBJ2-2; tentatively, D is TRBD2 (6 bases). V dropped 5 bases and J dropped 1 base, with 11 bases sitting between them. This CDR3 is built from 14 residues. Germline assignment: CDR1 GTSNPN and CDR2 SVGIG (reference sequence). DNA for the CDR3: TGTGCCTGGTTGGGACTCCAGAACACCGGGGAGCTGTTTTTT. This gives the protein CAWLGLQNTGELFF.

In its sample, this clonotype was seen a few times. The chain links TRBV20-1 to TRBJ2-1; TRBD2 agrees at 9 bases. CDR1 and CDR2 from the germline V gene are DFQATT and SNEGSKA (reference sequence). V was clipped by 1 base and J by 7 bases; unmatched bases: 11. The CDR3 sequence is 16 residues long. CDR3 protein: CSARGASGISRNEQFF. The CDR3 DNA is TGCAGTGCTAGAGGGGCTAGCGGGATATCTCGGAATGAGCAGTTCTTC.

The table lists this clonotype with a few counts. The CDR3 reads CASSLQGPPETQYF. In DNA, the CDR3 is TGTGCCAGCAGCCTACAGGGTCCCCCAGAGACCCAGTACTTC. The J gene is TRBJ2-5, the V gene TRBV6-1, with D maybe TRBD1 (6 bases). V dropped 6 bases and J dropped 4 bases, with 15 bases sitting between them. The CDR3 is 14 amino acids. Germline V CDR1 and CDR2: MNHNS, SASEGT.

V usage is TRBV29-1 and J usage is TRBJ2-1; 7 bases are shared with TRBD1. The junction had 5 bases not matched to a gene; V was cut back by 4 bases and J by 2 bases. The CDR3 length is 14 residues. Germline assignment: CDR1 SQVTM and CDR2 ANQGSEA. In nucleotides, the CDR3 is TGCAGCGTTGCAAGGCAGGGGGCCTACAATGAGCAGTTCTTC. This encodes CSVARQGAYNEQFF.

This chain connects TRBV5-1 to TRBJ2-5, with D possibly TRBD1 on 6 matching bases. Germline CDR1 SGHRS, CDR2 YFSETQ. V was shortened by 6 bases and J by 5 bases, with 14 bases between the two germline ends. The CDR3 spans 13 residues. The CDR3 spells CASTPTGAETQYF. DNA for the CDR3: TGCGCCAGCACCCCGACAGGTGCTGAGACCCAGTACTTC.

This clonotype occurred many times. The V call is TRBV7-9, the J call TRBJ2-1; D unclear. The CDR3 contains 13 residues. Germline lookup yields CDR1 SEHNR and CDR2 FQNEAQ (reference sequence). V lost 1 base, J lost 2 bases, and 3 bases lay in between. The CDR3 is CASSLDPYNEQFF. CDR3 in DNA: TGTGCCAGCAGCTTAGATCCCTACAATGAGCAGTTCTTC.